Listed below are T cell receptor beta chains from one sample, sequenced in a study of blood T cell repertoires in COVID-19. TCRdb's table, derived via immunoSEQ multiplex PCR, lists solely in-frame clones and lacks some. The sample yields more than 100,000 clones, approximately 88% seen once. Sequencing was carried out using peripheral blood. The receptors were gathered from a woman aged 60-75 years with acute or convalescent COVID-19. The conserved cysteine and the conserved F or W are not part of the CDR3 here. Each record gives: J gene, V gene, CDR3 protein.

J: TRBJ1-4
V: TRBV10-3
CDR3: AITPGLGEKLF

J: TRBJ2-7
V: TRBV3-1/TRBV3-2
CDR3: ASSFRDRASYEQY

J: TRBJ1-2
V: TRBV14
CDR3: ASSQVGQIYGYT

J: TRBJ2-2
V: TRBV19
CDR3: ASSITGSSTGELF

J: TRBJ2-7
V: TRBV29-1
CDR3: SVEERTGNYEQY

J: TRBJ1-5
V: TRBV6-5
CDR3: ASSWQGSNQPQH

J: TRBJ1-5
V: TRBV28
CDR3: ASTWDRVPYQPQH

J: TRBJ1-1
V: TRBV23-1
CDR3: ASSQSKQGAAF

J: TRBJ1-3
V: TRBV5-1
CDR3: ASSLGAGINSGNTIY

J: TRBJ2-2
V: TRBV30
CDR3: AWSVQGAGELF

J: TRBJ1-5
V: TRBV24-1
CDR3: ATSDTGSSGPQH

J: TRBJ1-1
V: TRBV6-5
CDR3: ASTLRMNTEAF

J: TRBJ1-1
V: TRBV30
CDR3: AWSVLTPNTEAF

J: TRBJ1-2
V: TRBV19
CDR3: ASSARGYESGYT

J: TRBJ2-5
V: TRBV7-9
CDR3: ASSWTGGQETQY

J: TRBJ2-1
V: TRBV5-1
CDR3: ASSLGQGREQF

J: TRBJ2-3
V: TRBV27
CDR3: ASSFRPSPTDTQY

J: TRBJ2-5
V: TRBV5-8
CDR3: ASSPSSGRAETQY

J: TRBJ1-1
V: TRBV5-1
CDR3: ASTGPSNTEAF

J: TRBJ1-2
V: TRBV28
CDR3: ASSLDFQGAGGYT

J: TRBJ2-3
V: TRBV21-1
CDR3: ASSKKHRTQY

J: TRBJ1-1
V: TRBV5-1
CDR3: ASSSTGMNTEAF